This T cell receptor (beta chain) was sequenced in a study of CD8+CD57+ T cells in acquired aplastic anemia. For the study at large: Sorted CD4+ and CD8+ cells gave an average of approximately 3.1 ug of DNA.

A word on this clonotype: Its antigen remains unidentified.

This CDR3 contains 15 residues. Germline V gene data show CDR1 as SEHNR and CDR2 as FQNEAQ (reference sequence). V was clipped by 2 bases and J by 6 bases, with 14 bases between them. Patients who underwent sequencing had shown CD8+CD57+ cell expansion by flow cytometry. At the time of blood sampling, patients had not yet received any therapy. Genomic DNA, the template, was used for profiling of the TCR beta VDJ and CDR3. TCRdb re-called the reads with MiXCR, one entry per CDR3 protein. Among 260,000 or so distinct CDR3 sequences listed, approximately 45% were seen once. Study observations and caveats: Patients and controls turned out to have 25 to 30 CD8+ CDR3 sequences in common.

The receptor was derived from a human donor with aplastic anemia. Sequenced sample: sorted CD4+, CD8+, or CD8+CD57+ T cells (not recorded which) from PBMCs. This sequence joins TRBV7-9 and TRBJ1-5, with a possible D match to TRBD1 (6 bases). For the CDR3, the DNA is TGTGCCAGCAGCTTAAACCAGGGGTTTGGTCAGCCCCAGCATTTT. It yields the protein CASSLNQGFGQPQHF.